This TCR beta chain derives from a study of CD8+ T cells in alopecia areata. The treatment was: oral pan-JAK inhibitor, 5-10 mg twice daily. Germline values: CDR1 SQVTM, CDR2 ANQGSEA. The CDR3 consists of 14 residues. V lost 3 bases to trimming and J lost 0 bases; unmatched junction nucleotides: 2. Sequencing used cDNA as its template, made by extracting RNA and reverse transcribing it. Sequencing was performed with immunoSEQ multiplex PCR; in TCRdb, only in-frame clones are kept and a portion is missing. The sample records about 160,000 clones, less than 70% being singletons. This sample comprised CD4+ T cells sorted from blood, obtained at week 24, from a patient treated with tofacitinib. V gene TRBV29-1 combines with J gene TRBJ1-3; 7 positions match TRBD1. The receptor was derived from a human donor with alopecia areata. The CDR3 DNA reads TGCAGCGTTGAGGGACAGCACTCTGGAAACACCATATATTTT. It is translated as CSVEGQHSGNTIYF.